This T cell receptor (beta chain) was recorded in a study of blood T cells in healthy people across ages. Alongside a J-beta primer mix, a sample-barcoded 5' primer served in a second PCR lasting roughly 7 to 11 cycles. TCRdb ran MiXCR on the 5' RACE reads and lists one entry per CDR3 protein. The data show around 500,000 distinct CDR3 sequences, with about 27% seen just once and 3% to 4% held by the top ten. This clonotype was seen only once. Peripheral blood was drawn, ten milliliters per donor. The CDR3 has 15 amino acids. V was pared by 5 bases and J by 3 bases, with 4 bases of the junction left unmatched. Looked up from germline, CDR1 is MDHEN and CDR2 is SYDVKM. The sample also formed part of further work on T cells of mothers and their children.

The sample comprised blood. The chain carries TRBV28 and TRBJ2-2; 9 bases align to TRBD1. This receptor was obtained from a boy between 2 and 10 years old in good health. The chain's CDR3 is CASSPGQGHTGELFF. Written as DNA, the CDR3 is TGTGCCAGCAGTCCCGGACAGGGGCACACCGGGGAGCTGTTTTTT.